The rows below give T cell receptor beta chains drawn from one sample of a study of shared clonotypes between healthy human individuals. Produced via immunoSEQ multiplex PCR; TCRdb's table is partial and in-frame only. The sample has 550,000 to 800,000 clones; 90% are singletons. Sequencing was carried out using memory CD8+ T cells from PBMCs. These receptors were collected from a man aged 18 to 30 in good health. Some clones in this sample may be carry-over from other donors' samples. CDR3s include the opening cysteine and the closing phenylalanine or tryptophan. The D gene is left open where the match is weak. Clone size appears in some rows only: once, few, many, or a class for an expanded clone.

d_call: NA
v_call: TRBV7-9
clone_size: NA
j_call: TRBJ2-7
cdr3_nt: TGTGCCAGCAGCCCCCGGACGGGCTACGAGCAGTACTTC
cdr3_aa: CASSPRTGYEQYF

d_call: NA
v_call: TRBV4-1
clone_size: NA
j_call: TRBJ2-5
cdr3_nt: TGCGCCAGCAGCCAAAACTCTGACAGACTCCAAGAGACCCAGTACTTC
cdr3_aa: CASSQNSDRLQETQYF

d_call: NA
v_call: TRBV18
clone_size: NA
j_call: TRBJ1-3
cdr3_nt: TGTGCCAGCGCACCGTCCAGACGGGGAAACACCATATATTTT
cdr3_aa: CASAPSRRGNTIYF

d_call: NA
v_call: TRBV2
clone_size: NA
j_call: TRBJ1-4
cdr3_nt: TGTGCCAGCAGTGAAGGGCATAAGGGATTGACTAATGAAAAACTGTTTTTT
cdr3_aa: CASSEGHKGLTNEKLFF

d_call: TRBD2
v_call: TRBV5-4
clone_size: NA
j_call: TRBJ2-1
cdr3_nt: TGTGCCAGCATGTCCGTGGGTAGCGGGAGGGCCACCTACAATGAGCAGTTCTTC
cdr3_aa: CASMSVGSGRATYNEQFF

d_call: NA
v_call: TRBV28
clone_size: once
j_call: TRBJ1-4
cdr3_nt: TGTGCCAGCAGTTTAAAACCCACTCCAGAAAAACTGTTTTTT
cdr3_aa: CASSLKPTPEKLFF

d_call: NA
v_call: TRBV27
clone_size: NA
j_call: TRBJ1-1
cdr3_nt: TGTGCCAGCACCCCCTTAAACCGGAACACTGAAGCTTTCTTT
cdr3_aa: CASTPLNRNTEAFF

d_call: NA
v_call: TRBV30
clone_size: NA
j_call: TRBJ2-7
cdr3_nt: TGTGCCCAAGAGTTGTGGGACAAGAACTACGAGCAGTACTTC
cdr3_aa: CAQELWDKNYEQYF

d_call: TRBD1
v_call: TRBV28
clone_size: NA
j_call: TRBJ2-1
cdr3_nt: TGTGCCAGTGGGGACAGGGTCTACAATGAGCAGTTCTTC
cdr3_aa: CASGDRVYNEQFF

d_call: TRBD1
v_call: TRBV13
clone_size: NA
j_call: TRBJ2-1
cdr3_nt: TGTACCAGCAGCCTAGGTGGGCAGGGGGCCAATGAGCAGTTCTTC
cdr3_aa: CTSSLGGQGANEQFF

d_call: TRBD1
v_call: TRBV28
clone_size: NA
j_call: TRBJ2-2
cdr3_nt: TGTGCCAGCAGTACCTTGGACAGGTTTAACACCGGGGAGCTGTTTTTT
cdr3_aa: CASSTLDRFNTGELFF

d_call: NA
v_call: TRBV6-4
clone_size: once
j_call: TRBJ1-1
cdr3_nt: TGTGCCAGCAGAGGATTGGGGAACACTGAAGCTTTCTTT
cdr3_aa: CASRGLGNTEAFF

d_call: NA
v_call: TRBV25-1
clone_size: NA
j_call: TRBJ2-5
cdr3_nt: TGTGCCAGCAGTGACGCAGAAAAGTACCAAGAGACCCAGTACTTC
cdr3_aa: CASSDAEKYQETQYF

d_call: NA
v_call: TRBV14
clone_size: NA
j_call: TRBJ2-5
cdr3_nt: TGTGCCAGCAGCCAAGTCTTACGGGGGGCCACCAGGGAGACCCAGTACTTC
cdr3_aa: CASSQVLRGATRETQYF

d_call: NA
v_call: TRBV9
clone_size: NA
j_call: TRBJ2-7
cdr3_nt: TGTGCCAGCAGCGTAGACCGGGCCGGGTACGAGCAGTACTTC
cdr3_aa: CASSVDRAGYEQYF

d_call: NA
v_call: TRBV6-5
clone_size: NA
j_call: TRBJ2-7
cdr3_nt: TGTGCCAGCAGTTATGACGGCTACGAGCAGTACTTC
cdr3_aa: CASSYDGYEQYF

d_call: NA
v_call: TRBV28
clone_size: NA
j_call: TRBJ2-3
cdr3_nt: TGTGCCAGCAGCCCGCTGCGATCCACAGATACGCAGTATTTT
cdr3_aa: CASSPLRSTDTQYF

d_call: TRBD2
v_call: TRBV4-1
clone_size: once
j_call: TRBJ2-2
cdr3_nt: TGCGCCAGCAGCCAAGGTCTGCGGGAGGGCACCGGGGAGCTGTTTTTT
cdr3_aa: CASSQGLREGTGELFF

d_call: TRBD1
v_call: TRBV28
clone_size: NA
j_call: TRBJ1-2
cdr3_nt: TGTGCCAGCAGTTTCGTGACAGGGGGCAACTATGGCTACACCTTC
cdr3_aa: CASSFVTGGNYGYTF

d_call: NA
v_call: TRBV4-3
clone_size: once
j_call: TRBJ1-2
cdr3_nt: TGCGCCAGCAGCCAAGAAGGTGCCGGGACCTTAGGCTACACCTTC
cdr3_aa: CASSQEGAGTLGYTF

d_call: NA
v_call: TRBV6-5
clone_size: NA
j_call: TRBJ1-2
cdr3_nt: TGTGCCAGCAGTTACTCTCGGGAGGTCTATGGCTACACCTTC
cdr3_aa: CASSYSREVYGYTF

d_call: NA
v_call: TRBV6-4
clone_size: NA
j_call: TRBJ1-1
cdr3_nt: TGTGCCAGCAGTGTGAATAGGGGGAACACTGAAGCTTTCTTT
cdr3_aa: CASSVNRGNTEAFF

d_call: NA
v_call: TRBV7-9
clone_size: many
j_call: TRBJ2-1
cdr3_nt: TGTGCCAGCAGCCCAGGACTCCTACTCTCCTACAATGAGCAGTTCTTC
cdr3_aa: CASSPGLLLSYNEQFF

d_call: NA
v_call: TRBV4-2
clone_size: NA
j_call: TRBJ1-4
cdr3_nt: TGTGCCAGCAGCCAAGAGGTCGGTCCTGATAAACTGTTTTTT
cdr3_aa: CASSQEVGPDKLFF

d_call: NA
v_call: TRBV7-2
clone_size: once
j_call: TRBJ2-1
cdr3_nt: TGTGCCAGCAGCTTAGCGCCCCCCGACTACAATGAGCAGTTCTTC
cdr3_aa: CASSLAPPDYNEQFF

d_call: TRBD1
v_call: TRBV27
clone_size: NA
j_call: TRBJ2-7
cdr3_nt: TGTGCCAGCAGTCCTCGGGCAGGGGGATTCTACGAGCAGTACTTC
cdr3_aa: CASSPRAGGFYEQYF

d_call: NA
v_call: TRBV27
clone_size: NA
j_call: TRBJ2-7
cdr3_nt: TGTGCCAGCAGTTTATCGGGGGCGATCTCCTACGAGCAGTACTTC
cdr3_aa: CASSLSGAISYEQYF

d_call: NA
v_call: TRBV10-1
clone_size: NA
j_call: TRBJ1-1
cdr3_nt: TGCGCCAGCAGTGATTTGAGTGGGAATGTTGCTTTCTTT
cdr3_aa: CASSDLSGNVAFF

d_call: NA
v_call: TRBV7-9
clone_size: few
j_call: TRBJ2-2
cdr3_nt: TGTGCCAGCAGCTCCCGGAGGTCGAACACCGGGGAGCTGTTTTTT
cdr3_aa: CASSSRRSNTGELFF

d_call: NA
v_call: TRBV27
clone_size: NA
j_call: TRBJ1-4
cdr3_nt: TGTGCCAGCAGAAAACTCCGAGAGGACGGCGCAACTAATGAAAAACTGTTTTTT
cdr3_aa: CASRKLREDGATNEKLFF

d_call: NA
v_call: TRBV28
clone_size: NA
j_call: TRBJ2-7
cdr3_nt: TGTGCCAGCAGTCAGAGCGGGTTGAACTCCTACGAGCAGTACTTC
cdr3_aa: CASSQSGLNSYEQYF

d_call: NA
v_call: TRBV6-1
clone_size: once
j_call: TRBJ2-1
cdr3_nt: TGTGCCAGCATTGATCGGAGCTCCTACAATGAGCAGTTCTTC
cdr3_aa: CASIDRSSYNEQFF

d_call: NA
v_call: TRBV21-1
clone_size: NA
j_call: TRBJ2-7
cdr3_nt: TGTGCCAGCAGCACACAAGGGCAAATCGGTCTCCCCGAGCAGTACTTC
cdr3_aa: CASSTQGQIGLPEQYF

d_call: NA
v_call: TRBV28
clone_size: NA
j_call: TRBJ2-1
cdr3_nt: TGTGCCAGCAGCTACTCATGGGGGGCGGTGCAGTTCTTC
cdr3_aa: CASSYSWGAVQFF

d_call: NA
v_call: TRBV13
clone_size: NA
j_call: TRBJ1-6
cdr3_nt: TGTGCCAGCAGCTTAGGGAGGGGGGTGTCGTCACCCCTCCACTTT
cdr3_aa: CASSLGRGVSSPLHF

d_call: NA
v_call: TRBV7-9
clone_size: once
j_call: TRBJ1-2
cdr3_nt: TGTGCCAGCAGCCGTCCCGGTACATCGGGGTATGGCTACACCTTC
cdr3_aa: CASSRPGTSGYGYTF

d_call: TRBD1
v_call: TRBV7-9
clone_size: NA
j_call: TRBJ2-7
cdr3_nt: TGTGCCAGCAGTCAACCGGGACAGGGGCGATACGAGCAGTACTTC
cdr3_aa: CASSQPGQGRYEQYF

d_call: NA
v_call: TRBV9
clone_size: NA
j_call: TRBJ1-1
cdr3_nt: TGTGCCAGCAGCGTAGAGTGGGGGAACACTGAAGCTTTCTTT
cdr3_aa: CASSVEWGNTEAFF

d_call: NA
v_call: TRBV4-3
clone_size: NA
j_call: TRBJ2-1
cdr3_nt: TGCGCCAGCAGCCAAGTGTGGGGTGGCGAGGGCACAGAGAATGAGCAGTTCTTC
cdr3_aa: CASSQVWGGEGTENEQFF

d_call: NA
v_call: TRBV5-6
clone_size: NA
j_call: TRBJ1-2
cdr3_nt: TGTGCCAGCAGCTGGGCGGGGGTCAGTCAGGATGGCTACACCTTC
cdr3_aa: CASSWAGVSQDGYTF

d_call: NA
v_call: TRBV10-3
clone_size: NA
j_call: TRBJ2-7
cdr3_nt: TGTGCCATCAGTGTAAGACAGGCCTACGAGCAGTACTTC
cdr3_aa: CAISVRQAYEQYF

d_call: NA
v_call: TRBV2
clone_size: NA
j_call: TRBJ2-7
cdr3_nt: TGTGCCAGCAGCGGGGGCGGGAGCGGCTCCTACGAGCAGTACTTC
cdr3_aa: CASSGGGSGSYEQYF

d_call: NA
v_call: TRBV27
clone_size: NA
j_call: TRBJ2-7
cdr3_nt: TGTGCCAGCAGTAGAGGCGGTGTGGGGTACGAGCAGTACTTC
cdr3_aa: CASSRGGVGYEQYF

d_call: NA
v_call: TRBV9
clone_size: NA
j_call: TRBJ2-1
cdr3_nt: TGTGCCAGCAGCGTAGCTGGCGGCTCCTACAATGAGCAGTTCTTC
cdr3_aa: CASSVAGGSYNEQFF

d_call: NA
v_call: TRBV7-9
clone_size: few
j_call: TRBJ2-7
cdr3_nt: TGTGCCAGCAGCGACCCGGGCGGATCCTACGAGCAGTACTTC
cdr3_aa: CASSDPGGSYEQYF

d_call: NA
v_call: TRBV5-1
clone_size: NA
j_call: TRBJ2-7
cdr3_nt: TGCGCCAGCAGCTTGCGGCCTATCCGGGACACCGAATACGAGCAGTACTTC
cdr3_aa: CASSLRPIRDTEYEQYF

d_call: TRBD1
v_call: TRBV5-1
clone_size: NA
j_call: TRBJ2-2
cdr3_nt: TGCGCCAGCAGCTTGTTCGGGACAGGGCGGACCGGGGAGCTGTTTTTT
cdr3_aa: CASSLFGTGRTGELFF

d_call: NA
v_call: TRBV27
clone_size: once
j_call: TRBJ2-2
cdr3_nt: TGTGCCAGCAGTATGCAGCGGACCGGGGAGCTGTTTTTT
cdr3_aa: CASSMQRTGELFF

d_call: NA
v_call: TRBV28
clone_size: NA
j_call: TRBJ2-7
cdr3_nt: TGTGCCAGCAGTTCCTACCGGGACGGACTATACGAGCAGTACTTC
cdr3_aa: CASSSYRDGLYEQYF

d_call: NA
v_call: TRBV20-1
clone_size: NA
j_call: TRBJ1-2
cdr3_nt: TGCAGTGCTAGAGAAGGGTTCGGCTACACCTTC
cdr3_aa: CSAREGFGYTF

d_call: TRBD2
v_call: TRBV2
clone_size: few
j_call: TRBJ2-7
cdr3_nt: TGTGCCAGCAGACCGGGACTATCAACCTACGAGCAGTACTTC
cdr3_aa: CASRPGLSTYEQYF

d_call: TRBD1
v_call: TRBV9
clone_size: NA
j_call: TRBJ1-1
cdr3_nt: TGTGCCAGCAGAGGACAGGGTGGGACTGAAGCTTTCTTT
cdr3_aa: CASRGQGGTEAFF

d_call: TRBD1
v_call: TRBV4-1
clone_size: NA
j_call: TRBJ1-1
cdr3_nt: TGCGCCAGCAGCCAAAAACAGGGGATGAACACTGAAGCTTTCTTT
cdr3_aa: CASSQKQGMNTEAFF

d_call: TRBD1
v_call: TRBV7-8
clone_size: NA
j_call: TRBJ1-2
cdr3_nt: TGTGCCAGCAGCTTTACAGGGGCCCTTAACTATGGCTACACCTTC
cdr3_aa: CASSFTGALNYGYTF

d_call: NA
v_call: TRBV5-6
clone_size: NA
j_call: TRBJ1-2
cdr3_nt: TGTGCCAGCAGCTTGAACATGGGGGGACCGAACTATGGCTACACCTTC
cdr3_aa: CASSLNMGGPNYGYTF